A selection of T cell receptor beta chains follows, all from one sample in a study of neurological immune-mediated disorders. Using its own MiXCR run on the 5' RACE reads, TCRdb lists one record per CDR3 protein. This table holds around 69,000 distinct CDR3 sequences, about a tenth found once. The sample was PBMCs. These receptors originate from a man younger than 45 in good health. Each CDR3 is given with its conserved first and last residue. The D gene is left open where the match is weak. Expanded clones are given a class, and other clones once, few, many or no size at all.

TRBJ2-7,TRBV29-1,TRBD2,many,TGCAGCGTTGAAGATCTGAGTAGCGGGAGCTCCTACGAGCAGTACTTC,CSVEDLSSGSSYEQYF
TRBJ2-5,TRBV5-1,TRBD1,many,TGCGCCAGCAGCCCAGGAAGGACAGGAGCACAAGAGACCCAGTACTTC,CASSPGRTGAQETQYF
TRBJ2-7,TRBV11-1,NA,NA,TGTGCCAGCAGCCGTATCGGGGGGCGCATCTACGAGCAGTACTTC,CASSRIGGRIYEQYF
TRBJ2-7,TRBV12-3/TRBV12-4,TRBD2,many,TGTGCCAGCAGTTTGTCTAGCGGGAGCTCCTACGAGCAGTACTTC,CASSLSSGSSYEQYF
TRBJ2-1,TRBV24-1,TRBD2,NA,TGTGCCACCAGTGATCCTTCGACTATCGGGAGGAATGAGCGGTTCTTC,CATSDPSTIGRNERFF
TRBJ2-5,TRBV20-1,TRBD2,many,TGCAGTGCCCCTTTACTAGCGGGAGGGCTCGAGACCCAGTACTTC,CSAPLLAGGLETQYF
TRBJ2-5,TRBV29-1,NA,many,TGCAGCGCCGTACCTTTGGAAGAAGAGACCCAGTACTTC,CSAVPLEEETQYF
TRBJ2-7,TRBV29-1,NA,medium-sized,TGCAGCGTTGAAGAGCCAAGTGAGCAGTACTTC,CSVEEPSEQYF
TRBJ2-3,TRBV6-2/TRBV6-3,TRBD2,many,TGTGCCAGCAGTTACTTATTGTTATCCTGGACTAGCGATGGCACAGATACGCAGTATTTT,CASSYLLLSWTSDGTDTQYF
TRBJ2-1,TRBV5-1,TRBD1,many,TGCGCCAGCAGCTCTGACAGGACAGGGGAGCAGTTCTTC,CASSSDRTGEQFF
TRBJ2-3,TRBV6-1,TRBD1,many,TGTGCCAGCAGTGAGGACAGGGCGCGCAGTACAGATACGCAGTATTTT,CASSEDRARSTDTQYF
TRBJ2-1,TRBV28,NA,many,TGTGCCAGCAGCCTCCTGGGAGGCCGTCACGAGCAGTTCTTC,CASSLLGGRHEQFF
TRBJ1-2,TRBV28,NA,many,TGTGCCAGCAGTCCCGCCCAGGGATCCATCTATGGCTACACCTTC,CASSPAQGSIYGYTF
TRBJ2-5,TRBV7-3,NA,many,TGTGCCAGCAGCTTACTGGGGGCGGGGGAGACCCAGTACTTC,CASSLLGAGETQYF
TRBJ2-5,TRBV5-1,TRBD2,many,TGCGCCAGCAGCCGAAGACTAGCGGGAGTACAAGAGACCCAGTACTTC,CASSRRLAGVQETQYF
TRBJ2-1,TRBV15,TRBD1,many,TGTGCCACCAGCAGAGATCCGGGACAGCACAATGAGCAGTTCTTC,CATSRDPGQHNEQFF
TRBJ2-5,TRBV6-5,TRBD2,many,TGTGCCAGCGCCCACGCCGGGACTAGCGGGGGGGAGACCCAGTACTTC,CASAHAGTSGGETQYF
TRBJ2-7,TRBV20-1,TRBD2,many,TGCAGTGTCACGACTAGCGGAGCTACCTACGAGCAGTACTTC,CSVTTSGATYEQYF
TRBJ2-7,TRBV2,TRBD2,many,TGTGCCAGCATGCTAGCGGGAGCCGAGCAGTACTTC,CASMLAGAEQYF
TRBJ2-1,TRBV10-1,TRBD1,few,TGCGCCAGCAGGGACAGGGGGAGGAATGAGCAGTTCTTC,CASRDRGRNEQFF
TRBJ1-1,TRBV28,NA,many,TGTGCCAGCAGGACAGACTTCTCGGGGAACACTGAAGCTTTCTTT,CASRTDFSGNTEAFF
TRBJ2-3,TRBV20-1,NA,many,TGCAGTGCTCCTCAGCGGGTTAGCACAGATACGCAGTATTTT,CSAPQRVSTDTQYF
TRBJ2-7,TRBV29-1,NA,many,TGCAGCGTTGAATTCGGACTACAGCGTTCCTACGAGCAGTACTTC,CSVEFGLQRSYEQYF
TRBJ1-1,TRBV20-1,NA,few,TGCAGTGCTAGAGTAGCAGGGATGACTGAAGCTTTCTTT,CSARVAGMTEAFF
TRBJ1-4,TRBV7-9,NA,many,TGTGCCAGCAGCTCATCAGGTGAAAAACTGTTTTTT,CASSSSGEKLFF
TRBJ2-2,TRBV28,NA,many,TGTGCCAGCAGTTCCTACACCGGGGAGCTGTTTTTT,CASSSYTGELFF
TRBJ2-2,TRBV5-1,NA,many,TGCGCCAGCAGCTTGATGACAGCACAAAACACCGGGGAGCTGTTTTTT,CASSLMTAQNTGELFF
TRBJ2-5,TRBV12-3/TRBV12-4,NA,many,TGTGCCAGCAGTTTAGGCCCCTCGGGAGACCCCCCCTACTTC,CASSLGPSGDPPYF
TRBJ2-5,TRBV5-1,NA,many,TGCGCCAGCAGACAACAAGAGACCCAGTACTTC,CASRQQETQYF
TRBJ2-1,TRBV24-1,TRBD1,many,TGTGCCACCAGTGATTTCCACAGGGGTTCGACCTCCAATGAGCAGTTCTTC,CATSDFHRGSTSNEQFF